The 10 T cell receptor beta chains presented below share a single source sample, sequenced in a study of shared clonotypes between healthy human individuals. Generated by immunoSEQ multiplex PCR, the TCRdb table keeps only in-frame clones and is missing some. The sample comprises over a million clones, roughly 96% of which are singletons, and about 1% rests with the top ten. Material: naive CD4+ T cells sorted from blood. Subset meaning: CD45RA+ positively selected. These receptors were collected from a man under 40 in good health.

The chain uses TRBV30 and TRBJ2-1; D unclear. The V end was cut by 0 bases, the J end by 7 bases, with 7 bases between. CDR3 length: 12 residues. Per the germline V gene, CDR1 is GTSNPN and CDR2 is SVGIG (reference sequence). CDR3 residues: CAWSVLWNEQFF. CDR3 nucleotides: TGTGCCTGGAGTGTACTATGGAATGAGCAGTTCTTC.

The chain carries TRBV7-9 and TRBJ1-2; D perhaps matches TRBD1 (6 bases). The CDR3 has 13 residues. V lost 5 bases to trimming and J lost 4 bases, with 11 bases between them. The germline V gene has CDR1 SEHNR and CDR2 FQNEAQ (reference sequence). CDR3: CASSAARGYGYTF. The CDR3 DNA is TGTGCCAGCAGCGCTGCCAGGGGCTATGGCTACACCTTC.

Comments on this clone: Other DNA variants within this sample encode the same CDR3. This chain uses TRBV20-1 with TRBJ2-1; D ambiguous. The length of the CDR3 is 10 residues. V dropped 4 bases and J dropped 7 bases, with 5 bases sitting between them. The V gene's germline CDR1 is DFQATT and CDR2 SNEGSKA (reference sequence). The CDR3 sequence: CSATRNEQFF. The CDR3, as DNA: TGCAGTGCTACCCGGAATGAGCAGTTCTTC.

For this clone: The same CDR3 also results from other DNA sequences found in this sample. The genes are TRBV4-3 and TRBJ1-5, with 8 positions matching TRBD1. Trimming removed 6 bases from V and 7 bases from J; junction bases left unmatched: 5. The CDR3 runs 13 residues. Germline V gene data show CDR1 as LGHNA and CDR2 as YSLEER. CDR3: CASSQDRAQPQHF. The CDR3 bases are TGCGCCAGCAGTCAGGACAGGGCACAGCCCCAGCATTTT.

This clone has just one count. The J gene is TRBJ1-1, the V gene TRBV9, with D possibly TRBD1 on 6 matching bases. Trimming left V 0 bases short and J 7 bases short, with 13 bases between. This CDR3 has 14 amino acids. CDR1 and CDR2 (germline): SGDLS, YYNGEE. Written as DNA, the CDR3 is TGTGCCAGCAGCGTAGATCGGGGGGGCGTTGAAGCTTTCTTT. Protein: CASSVDRGGVEAFF.

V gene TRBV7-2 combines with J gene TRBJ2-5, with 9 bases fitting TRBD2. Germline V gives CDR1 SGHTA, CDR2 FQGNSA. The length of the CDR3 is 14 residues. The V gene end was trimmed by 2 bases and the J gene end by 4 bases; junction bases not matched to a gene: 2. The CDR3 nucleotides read TGTGCCAGCAGCTTACAAGCGGGAGGAGAGACCCAGTACTTC. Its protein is CASSLQAGGETQYF. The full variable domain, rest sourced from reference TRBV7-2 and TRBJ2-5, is GAGVSQSPSNKVTEKGKDVELRCDPISGHTALYWYRQSLGQGLEFLIYFQGNSAPDKSGLPSDRFSAERTGGSVSTLTIQRTQQEDSAVYLCASSLQAGGETQYFGPGTRLLVL.

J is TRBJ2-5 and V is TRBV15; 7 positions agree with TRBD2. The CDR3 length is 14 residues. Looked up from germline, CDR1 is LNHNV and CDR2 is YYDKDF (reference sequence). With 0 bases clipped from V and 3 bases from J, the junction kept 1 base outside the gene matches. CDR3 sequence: CATSRDGTKETQYF. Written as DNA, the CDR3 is TGTGCCACCAGCAGAGATGGGACTAAAGAGACCCAGTACTTC. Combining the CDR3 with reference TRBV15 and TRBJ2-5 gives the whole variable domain DAMVIQNPRYQVTQFGKPVTLSCSQTLNHNVMYWYQQKSSQAPKLLFHYYDKDFNNEADTPDNFQSRRPNTSFCFLDIRSPGLGDTAMYLCATSRDGTKETQYFGPGTRLLVL.

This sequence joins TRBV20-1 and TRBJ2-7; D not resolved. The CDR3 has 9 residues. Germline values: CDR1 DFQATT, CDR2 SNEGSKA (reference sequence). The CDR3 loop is CTAPGEQYF. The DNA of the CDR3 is TGCACCGCGCCGGGCGAGCAGTACTTC.

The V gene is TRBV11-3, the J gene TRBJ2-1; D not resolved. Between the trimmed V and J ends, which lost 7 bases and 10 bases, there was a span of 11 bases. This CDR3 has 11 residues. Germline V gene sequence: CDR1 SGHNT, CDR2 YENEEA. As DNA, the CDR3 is TGTGCCAGCACCCGAGACGGGGAGCAGTTCTTC. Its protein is CASTRDGEQFF.

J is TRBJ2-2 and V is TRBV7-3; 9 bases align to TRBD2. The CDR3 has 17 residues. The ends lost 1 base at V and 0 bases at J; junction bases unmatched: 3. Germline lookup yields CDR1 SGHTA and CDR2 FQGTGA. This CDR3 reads CASSLRAGGPNTGELFF. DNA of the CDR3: TGTGCCAGCAGCTTAAGGGCGGGAGGGCCGAACACCGGGGAGCTGTTTTTT.